This T cell receptor (beta chain) is drawn from a study of CD8+ T cells in alopecia areata. Sequencing relied on a cDNA template that was reverse transcribed from extracted RNA. Profiled with immunoSEQ multiplex PCR; TCRdb holds only in-frame clones, not every one. Recorded here are 90,000 to 130,000 clones, none singletons. The CDR3 sequence is 19 residues long. The V gene end was trimmed by 0 bases and the J gene end by 3 bases; junction bases not matched to a gene: 9. Germline V CDR1 and CDR2: NNHDY, SYVADS. Note on this clone: The genes and germline here are from mouse. The read ends 4 residues early relative to the CDR3; the germline J gene fills the gap.

The sequence came from a C3H/HeJ mouse with alopecia areata. The strain's MHC haplotype is H2-k. The sample taken for sequencing was lesional skin. V usage is TRBV13-3 and J usage is TRBJ2-2, with 12 positions matching TRBD2. The CDR3: CASSDARDWGGADTGQLYF. The sequenced CDR3 bases are TGTGCCAGCAGTGATGCACGCGACTGGGGGGGCGCGGACACCGGG.